A selection of T cell receptor beta chains follows, all from one sample in a study of T cell changes during pregnancy in multiple sclerosis. The table came from immunoSEQ multiplex PCR; TCRdb's copy has only in-frame clones and leaves some out. The sample includes roughly 69,000 clones, 75% to 95% seen only once; the top ten take 0.25% to 0.3%. Sequenced material: CD4+ T cells from peripheral blood mononuclear cells, taken in the third trimester of pregnancy. The receptor set was obtained from a female donor in good health, enrolled as a control in a pregnancy study. CDR3s include the opening cysteine and the closing phenylalanine or tryptophan. A D gene is named only where the DNA matches it firmly. Expanded clones get a size class; other rows say once, few or many, or leave the size out.

v_call	d_call	j_call	clone_size	cdr3_nt	cdr3_aa
TRBV5-6	-	TRBJ1-6	-	TGTGCCAGCAGCCCTTCAGGGTCTGCCTATAATTCACCCCTCCACTTT	CASSPSGSAYNSPLHF
TRBV19	-	TRBJ2-7	-	TGTGCCAGTAGTGTCCTGGGGGGTCGGTACGAGCAGTACTTC	CASSVLGGRYEQYF
TRBV6-5	TRBD1	TRBJ1-2	-	TGTGCCAGCAGTTACTCCCGTACAGGGGGGGACTATGGCTACACCTTC	CASSYSRTGGDYGYTF
TRBV30	TRBD2	TRBJ2-1	few	TGTGCCTGGTGCCTAGCGGGGCATTACAATGAGCAGTTCTTC	CAWCLAGHYNEQFF
TRBV5-1	TRBD1	TRBJ2-7	-	TGCGCCAGCAGCCCCTCACAGGGGACCTACGAGCAGTACTTC	CASSPSQGTYEQYF
TRBV2	-	TRBJ2-5	-	TGTGCCAGCAGTGATGACAGCCTGGGAGGAGAGACCCAGTACTTC	CASSDDSLGGETQYF
TRBV7-3	TRBD2	TRBJ2-3	-	TGTGCCAGCAGCGCCCGGACTAGCGGGTCCACAGATACGCAGTATTTT	CASSARTSGSTDTQYF
TRBV6-1	-	TRBJ1-4	-	TGTGCCAGCAGTGAAGCTAACACCCAAAGCGGAAAACTGTTTTTT	CASSEANTQSGKLFF
TRBV10-3	TRBD2	TRBJ2-5	-	TGTGCCATCAGTGATCCCGGCGGGGGGGGATGGATGGAGACCCAGTACTTC	CAISDPGGGGWMETQYF
TRBV25-1	TRBD1	TRBJ2-3	once	TGTGCCAGCACTCCAGGGGGACACCTGTCAGATACGCAGTATTTT	CASTPGGHLSDTQYF
TRBV5-8	-	TRBJ2-7	-	TGTGCCAGCAGCAAAGACACGACCTACGAGCAGTACTTC	CASSKDTTYEQYF
TRBV5-1	TRBD1	TRBJ1-3	-	TGCGCCAGCAGCTTGGCGGGACAGAACTCTGGAAACACCATATATTTT	CASSLAGQNSGNTIYF
TRBV4-2	TRBD2	TRBJ2-1	few	TGTGCCAGCAGCCAAGATGGGCTAGCGGGGGGCCTGAGGGATGAGCAGTTCTTC	CASSQDGLAGGLRDEQFF
TRBV7-9	-	TRBJ2-7	once	TGTGCCAGCAGCTTAGCGCGGGAAACGAACGAGCAGTACTTC	CASSLARETNEQYF
TRBV7-2	-	TRBJ2-5	-	TGTGCCAGCAGTTTAGGAGGGAGCCAAGAGACCCAGTACTTC	CASSLGGSQETQYF
TRBV11-2	TRBD1	TRBJ1-6	-	TGTGCCAGCAGCTCCGACGGACAGGACAATTCACCCCTCCACTTT	CASSSDGQDNSPLHF
TRBV7-9	-	TRBJ1-3	-	TGTGCCAGCAGCTTTACGGTCGGCTCTGGAAACACCATATATTTT	CASSFTVGSGNTIYF
TRBV6-1	-	TRBJ2-5	-	TGTGCCAGCAGTGAAGCCCCAGGGGGGGAGACCCAGTACTTC	CASSEAPGGETQYF
TRBV4-2	-	TRBJ2-5	-	TGTGCCAGCAGCCAAGATCGGTGGGGGGGCGAGGAGACCCAGTACTTC	CASSQDRWGGEETQYF
TRBV18	-	TRBJ2-3	-	TGTGCCAGCTCACCGTTTAGACACACCACAGATACGCAGTATTTT	CASSPFRHTTDTQYF
TRBV29-1	TRBD1	TRBJ1-3	-	TGCAGCGTGATGACAGGGCCAGGAAACACCATATATTTT	CSVMTGPGNTIYF
TRBV4-3	TRBD1	TRBJ2-7	-	TGCGCCAGCAGCCTGGGACAGGGGAGAGACGAGCAGTACTTC	CASSLGQGRDEQYF
TRBV6-6	-	TRBJ1-2	-	TGTGCCAGCAGTTATTCAGGGGTATATGGCTACACCTTC	CASSYSGVYGYTF
TRBV5-1	-	TRBJ2-5	-	TGCGCCAGCAGCTCCAATCCCGGAGGGCAAGAGACCCAGTACTTC	CASSSNPGGQETQYF
TRBV25-1	-	TRBJ1-2	-	TGTGCCAGCAGTGCACGATTGACAGAGAACGGCTACACCTTC	CASSARLTENGYTF